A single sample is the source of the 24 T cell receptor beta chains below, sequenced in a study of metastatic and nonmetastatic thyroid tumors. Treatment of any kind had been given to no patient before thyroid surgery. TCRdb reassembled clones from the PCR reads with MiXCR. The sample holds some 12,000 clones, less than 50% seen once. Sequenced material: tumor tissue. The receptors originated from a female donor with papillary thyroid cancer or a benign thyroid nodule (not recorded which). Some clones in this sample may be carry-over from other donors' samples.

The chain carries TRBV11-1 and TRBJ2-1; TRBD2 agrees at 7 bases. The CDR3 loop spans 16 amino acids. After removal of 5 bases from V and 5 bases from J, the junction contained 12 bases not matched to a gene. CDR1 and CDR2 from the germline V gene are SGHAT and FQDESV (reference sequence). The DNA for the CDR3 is TGTGCCAGCAGCCCCCTATCTAGGCTAGCGGACAATGAGCAGTTCTTC. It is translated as CASSPLSRLADNEQFF. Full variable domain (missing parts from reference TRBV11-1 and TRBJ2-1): EAEVAQSPRYKITEKSQAVAFWCDPISGHATLYWYRQILGQGPELLVQFQDESVVDDSQLPKDRFSAERLKGVDSTLKIQPAELGDSAMYLCASSPLSRLADNEQFFGPGTRLTVL.

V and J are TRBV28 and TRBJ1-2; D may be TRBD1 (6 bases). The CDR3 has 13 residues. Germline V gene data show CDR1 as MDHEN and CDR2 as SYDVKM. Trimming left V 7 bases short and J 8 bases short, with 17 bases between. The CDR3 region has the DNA TGTGCCAGCACGGGGGGCAGGCTAAGGGGCTACACCTTC. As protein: CASTGGRLRGYTF.

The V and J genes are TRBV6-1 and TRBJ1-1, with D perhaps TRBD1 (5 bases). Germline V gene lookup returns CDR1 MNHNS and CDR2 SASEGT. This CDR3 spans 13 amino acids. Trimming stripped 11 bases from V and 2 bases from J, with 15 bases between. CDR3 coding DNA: TGTGCCGTTCAACAGGACCCTAACACTGAAGCTTTCTTT. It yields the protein CAVQQDPNTEAFF.

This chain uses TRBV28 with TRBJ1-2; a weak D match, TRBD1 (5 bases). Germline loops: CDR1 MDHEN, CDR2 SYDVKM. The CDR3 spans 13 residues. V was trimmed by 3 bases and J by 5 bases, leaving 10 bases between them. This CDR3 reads CASSFWQGYGYTF. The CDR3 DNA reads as TGTGCCAGCAGTTTCTGGCAGGGATATGGCTACACCTTC.

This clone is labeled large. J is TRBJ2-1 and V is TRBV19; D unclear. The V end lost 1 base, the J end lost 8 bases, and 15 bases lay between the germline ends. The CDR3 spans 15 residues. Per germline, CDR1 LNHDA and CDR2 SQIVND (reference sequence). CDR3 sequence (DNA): TGTGCCAGTAGTATAGCTGAAGGCCTTCTGGATGAGCAGTTCTTC. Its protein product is CASSIAEGLLDEQFF.

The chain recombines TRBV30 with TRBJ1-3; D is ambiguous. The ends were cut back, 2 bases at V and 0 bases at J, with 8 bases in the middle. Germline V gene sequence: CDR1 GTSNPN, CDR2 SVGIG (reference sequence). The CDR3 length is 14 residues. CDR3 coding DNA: TGTGCCTGGAGTTTGACAAGCTCTGGAAACACCATATATTTT. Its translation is CAWSLTSSGNTIYF.

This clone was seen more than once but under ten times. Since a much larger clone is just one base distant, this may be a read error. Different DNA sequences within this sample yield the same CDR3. The CDR3 sequence: CASYGRISTGELFF. CDR3 sequence (DNA): TGTGCCAGCTACGGTAGGATAAGCACCGGGGAGCTGTTTTTT. The V and J genes are TRBV27 and TRBJ2-2, with no clear D. The CDR3 length is 14 residues. CDR1 MNHEY and CDR2 SMNVEV come from the germline V gene (reference sequence). Trimming stripped 8 bases from V and 4 bases from J, with 14 bases between.

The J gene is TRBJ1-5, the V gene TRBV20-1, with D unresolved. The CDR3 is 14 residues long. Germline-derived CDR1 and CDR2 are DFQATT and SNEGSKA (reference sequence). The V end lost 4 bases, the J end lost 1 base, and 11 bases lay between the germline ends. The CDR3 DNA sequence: TGCAGTGCTAATGCGGTGGGAAGCAATCAGCCCCAGCATTTT. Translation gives CSANAVGSNQPQHF.

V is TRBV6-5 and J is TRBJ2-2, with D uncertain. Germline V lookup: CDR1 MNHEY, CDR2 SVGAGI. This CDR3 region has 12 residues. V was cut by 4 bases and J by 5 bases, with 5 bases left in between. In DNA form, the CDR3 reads TGTGCCAGCAGTTTAAGAACCGGGGAGCTGTTTTTT. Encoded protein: CASSLRTGELFF.

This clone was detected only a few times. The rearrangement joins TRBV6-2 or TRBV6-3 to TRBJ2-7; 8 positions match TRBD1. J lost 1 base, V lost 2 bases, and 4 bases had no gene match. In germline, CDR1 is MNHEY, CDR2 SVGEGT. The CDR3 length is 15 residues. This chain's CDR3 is CASSYPTGASYEQYF. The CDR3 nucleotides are TGTGCCAGCAGTTACCCGACAGGGGCATCCTACGAGCAGTACTTC.

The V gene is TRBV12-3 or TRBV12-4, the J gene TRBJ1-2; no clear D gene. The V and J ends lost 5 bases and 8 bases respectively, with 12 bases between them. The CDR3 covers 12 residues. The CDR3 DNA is TGTGCCAGCAGTAGCGGAGGCCGAGGCTACACCTTC. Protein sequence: CASSSGGRGYTF.

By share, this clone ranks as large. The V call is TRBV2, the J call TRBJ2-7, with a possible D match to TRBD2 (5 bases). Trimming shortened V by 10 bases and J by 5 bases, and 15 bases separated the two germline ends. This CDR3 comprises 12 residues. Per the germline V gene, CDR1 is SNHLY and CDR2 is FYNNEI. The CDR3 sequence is CATSGGPDEQYF. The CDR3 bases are TGTGCCACCTCCGGAGGACCTGACGAGCAGTACTTC.

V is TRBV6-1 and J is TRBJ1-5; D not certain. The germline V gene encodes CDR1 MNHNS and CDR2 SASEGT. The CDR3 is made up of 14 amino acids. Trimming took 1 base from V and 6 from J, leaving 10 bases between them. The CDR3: CASSEGGGGQPQHF. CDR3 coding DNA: TGTGCCAGCAGTGAAGGAGGAGGTGGTCAGCCCCAGCATTTT.

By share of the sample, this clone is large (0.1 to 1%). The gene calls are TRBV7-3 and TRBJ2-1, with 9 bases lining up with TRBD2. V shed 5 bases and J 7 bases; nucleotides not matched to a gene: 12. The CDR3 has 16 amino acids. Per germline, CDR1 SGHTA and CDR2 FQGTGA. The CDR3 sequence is CASSIRGGGARNEQFF. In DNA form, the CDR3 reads TGTGCCAGCAGCATTCGGGGCGGGGGGGCCAGGAATGAGCAGTTCTTC.

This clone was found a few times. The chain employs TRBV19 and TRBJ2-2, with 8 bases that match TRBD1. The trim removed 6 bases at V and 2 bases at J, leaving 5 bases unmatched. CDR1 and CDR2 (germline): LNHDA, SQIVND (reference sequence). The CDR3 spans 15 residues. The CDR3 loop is CASSQGQVNTGELFF. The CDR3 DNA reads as TGTGCCAGTAGCCAGGGACAGGTCAACACCGGGGAGCTGTTTTTT.

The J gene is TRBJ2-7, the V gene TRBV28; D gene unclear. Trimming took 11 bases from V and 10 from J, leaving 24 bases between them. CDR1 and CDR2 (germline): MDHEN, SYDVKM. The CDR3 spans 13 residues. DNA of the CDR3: TGTGCCGGATCCGGGCCGTTCTCCTACTATCAGTACTTC. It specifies CAGSGPFSYYQYF.

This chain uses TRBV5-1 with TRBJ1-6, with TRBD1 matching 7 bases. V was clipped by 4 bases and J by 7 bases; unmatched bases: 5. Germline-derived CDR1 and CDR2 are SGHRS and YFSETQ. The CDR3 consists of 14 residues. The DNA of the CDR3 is TGCGCCAGCAGCGAAGGGACAGCCAATTCACCCCTCCACTTT. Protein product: CASSEGTANSPLHF.

The CDR3 DNA reads TGTGCCAGCAGCTTACCAGTTCAGTGTGAGCAGTTCTTC. This sequence encodes CASSLPVQCEQFF. This chain uses TRBV7-9 with TRBJ2-1; D is uncertain. The CDR3 consists of 13 residues. V shed 2 bases and J shed 9 bases, with 11 bases lying between them. CDR1 is SEHNR and CDR2 is FQNEAQ in the germline V gene (reference sequence).

This CDR3 is CASSYTGGSGYTF. In nucleotides, the CDR3 is TGTGCCAGCAGTTACACAGGGGGCTCTGGCTACACCTTC. The chain is built from TRBV6-5 and TRBJ1-2; 9 bases match TRBD1. V trimming: 2 bases; J trimming: 7 bases; junction bases outside the gene matches: 2. The CDR3 runs to 13 residues. The germline V gene has CDR1 MNHEY and CDR2 SVGAGI.

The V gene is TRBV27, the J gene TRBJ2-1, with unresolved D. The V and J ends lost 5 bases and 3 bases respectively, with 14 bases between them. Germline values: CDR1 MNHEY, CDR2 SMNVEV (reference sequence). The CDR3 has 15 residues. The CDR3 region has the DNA TGTGCCAGCAGTATGAAATTTCTCGACTACAATGAGCAGTTCTTC. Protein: CASSMKFLDYNEQFF.

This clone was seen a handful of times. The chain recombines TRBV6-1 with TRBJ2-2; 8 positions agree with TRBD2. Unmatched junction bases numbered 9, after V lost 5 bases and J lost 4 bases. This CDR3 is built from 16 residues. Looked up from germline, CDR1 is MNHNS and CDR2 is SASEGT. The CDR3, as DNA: TGTGCCAGCAGTCCCCGGACTAGCAGGGGCACCGGGGAGCTGTTTTTT. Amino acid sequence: CASSPRTSRGTGELFF.

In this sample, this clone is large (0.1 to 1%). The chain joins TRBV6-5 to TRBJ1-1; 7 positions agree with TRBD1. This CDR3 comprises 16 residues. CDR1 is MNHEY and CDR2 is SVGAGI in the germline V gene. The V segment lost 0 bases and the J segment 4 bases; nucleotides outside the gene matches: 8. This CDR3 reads CASSYSGGGFSTEAFF. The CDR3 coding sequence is TGTGCCAGCAGTTACTCGGGAGGGGGCTTTAGCACTGAAGCTTTCTTT.

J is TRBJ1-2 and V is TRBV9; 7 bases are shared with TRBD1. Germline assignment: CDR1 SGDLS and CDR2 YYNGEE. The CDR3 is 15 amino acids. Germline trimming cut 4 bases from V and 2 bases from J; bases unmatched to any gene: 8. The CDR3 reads CASSPHEDRNYGYTF. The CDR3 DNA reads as TGTGCCAGCAGCCCACACGAGGACAGGAACTATGGCTACACCTTC.

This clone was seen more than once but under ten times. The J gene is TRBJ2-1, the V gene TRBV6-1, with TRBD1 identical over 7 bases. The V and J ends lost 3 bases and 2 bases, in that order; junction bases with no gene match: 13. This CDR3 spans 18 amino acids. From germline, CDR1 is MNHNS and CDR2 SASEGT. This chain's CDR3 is CASSEDRFQVGAYNEQFF. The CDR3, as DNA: TGTGCCAGCAGTGAGGACAGGTTCCAGGTCGGCGCCTACAATGAGCAGTTCTTC.